This T cell receptor (beta chain) comes out of a study of cytomegalovirus exposure and HLA in healthy donors. Germline CDR1 and CDR2: SNHLY and FYNNEI. The CDR3 extends over 15 amino acids. Trimming cost V 3 bases and J 3 bases; bases outside gene matches: 5. 13 Jbeta primers and 60 Vbeta primers were used for the PCR. Method: immunoSEQ multiplex PCR; TCRdb's copy keeps in-frame clones and lacks some. Of around 150,000 clones in the sample, approximately 84% were seen once. The sample comprised PBMCs. The receptor comes from a male donor in good health and CMV-seropositive. J is TRBJ2-7 and V is TRBV2; 10 nucleotides align to TRBD2. CDR3 amino acids: CASSDPSGRVYEQYF. CDR3 nucleotides: TGTGCCAGCAGTGACCCCAGCGGGAGGGTCTACGAGCAGTACTTC.